Below are 7 T cell receptor beta chains sequenced from a single sample in a study of T cells in Graves' hyperthyroidism and ophthalmopathy (dated by TCRdb to about 2019). The receptor library was made with multiplex PCR. Reads for this sample came from an Illumina HiSeq 2000. The TCR beta CDR3 regions were amplified from RNA transcripts. The TCR CDR3 was subjected to a first round of RT-PCR using the HTBI primer set and the Qiagen OneStep RT-PCR kit. The raw public reads went through TCRdb reprocessing: fastp at Q25, MiXCR clone calling, in-frame beta chains kept. Duplicate CDR3 protein sequences are folded into a single record with the most common DNA and genes. Within this sample are about 570,000 distinct CDR3 sequences, with about 45% of them counted one time only. The top ten hold 19% of the sample. Sequencing input: peripheral blood or thyroid tissue (not recorded which). All receptors come from an adult woman with Graves' disease, either hyperthyroidism or ophthalmopathy (not recorded which).

This clonotype was detected many times. The chain joins TRBV28 to TRBJ2-5; the D is unclear. This CDR3 contains 14 residues. Germline-derived CDR1 and CDR2 are MDHEN and SYDVKM. The ends were cut back, 7 bases at V and 0 bases at J, with 12 bases in the middle. CDR3 DNA: TGTGCCAGCACCCCCCCCGGGCACCAAGAGACCCAGTACTTC. Translation gives CASTPPGHQETQYF.

The chain recombines TRBV7-2 with TRBJ2-7; TRBD1 agrees at 9 bases. The CDR3 has 16 amino acids. Germline loops: CDR1 SGHTA, CDR2 FQGNSA. The J segment lost 4 bases and the V segment lost 5 bases, leaving 12 bases of the junction unmatched. CDR3 protein: CASSLRSGTGNYEQYF. CDR3 coding DNA: TGTGCCAGCAGCCTCCGATCCGGGACAGGGAATTACGAGCAGTACTTC. The full variable domain, rest sourced from reference TRBV7-2 and TRBJ2-7, is GAGVSQSPSNKVTEKGKDVELRCDPISGHTALYWYRQSLGQGLEFLIYFQGNSAPDKSGLPSDRFSAERTGGSVSTLTIQRTQQEDSAVYLCASSLRSGTGNYEQYFGPGTRLTVT.

This chain connects TRBV10-1 to TRBJ2-7, with 10 bases identical to TRBD2. Germline CDR1 reads WNHNN; CDR2 reads SYGVQD (reference sequence). The CDR3 is made up of 15 amino acids. Trimming cost V 2 bases and J 3 bases; bases outside gene matches: 4. The CDR3 region has the DNA TGCGCCAGCAGTGAGAGAGCGGGAGGGGTCTACGAGCAGTACTTC. It yields the protein CASSERAGGVYEQYF.

This clonotype was detected ten times or more. The chain employs TRBV29-1 and TRBJ2-7; 9 bases line up with TRBD1. This CDR3 spans 15 amino acids. Germline assignment: CDR1 SQVTM and CDR2 ANQGSEA. Unmatched junction bases numbered 8, after V lost 3 bases and J lost 2 bases. CDR3 region: CSVEDGTGYPYEQYF. Written as DNA, the CDR3 is TGCAGCGTTGAGGACGGGACAGGGTATCCCTACGAGCAGTACTTC.

About this clonotype: It may be a read error: a sequence one base away is much more abundant. The V call is TRBV28, the J call TRBJ1-5; D unclear. CDR3 size: 11 residues. The V gene's germline CDR1 is MDHEN and CDR2 SYDVKM. The ends were cut back, 6 bases at V and 9 bases at J, with 9 bases in the middle. The CDR3 DNA reads TGTGCCAGCAGCTTCGCAGGGCCCCAGCATTTT. This encodes CASSFAGPQHF.

This chain uses TRBV5-1 with TRBJ2-2, with D maybe TRBD1 (6 bases). With 4 bases removed from V and 11 bases from J, the gap between germline ends came to 18 bases. The germline CDR1 and CDR2 sequences are SGHRS and YFSETQ. The CDR3 has 14 residues. CDR3: CASSVRTETGELFF. CDR3 DNA: TGCGCCAGCAGCGTAAGGACAGAGACGGGCGAGCTGTTTTTT.

The CDR3 reads CASSAARAGETQYF. CDR3 nucleotides: TGTGCCAGCAGCGCTGCCAGGGCCGGGGAGACCCAGTACTTC. This chain joins TRBV7-9 and TRBJ2-5; possibly TRBD1 for D (5 bases). The CDR3 sequence is 14 residues long. The germline gives CDR1 SEHNR, CDR2 FQNEAQ (reference sequence). V lost 5 bases to trimming and J lost 5 bases, with 15 bases between them.